The entry that follows covers one T cell receptor beta chain sequence. Its antigen is still unknown. The CDR3 has 15 amino acids. V shed 6 bases, J shed 2 bases, and the junction held 6 bases outside the gene matches. From germline, CDR1 is SGHNT and CDR2 YENEEA. The sample belongs to a study of beta chain features in type 1 diabetes. Study-level points and caveats: Insertion counts at VDJ junctions were lower in type 1 diabetes patients, who also showed more deletions there. TCRB CDR3 length was moderately but significantly reduced in all four CD4+ subsets of Type 1 diabetes patients. In patients and controls equally, PCR might favor templates that are shorter.

The authors reverse transcribed all of the isolated RNA, so sequencing captured expressed TCRB transcripts. Sequencing was performed with immunoSEQ multiplex PCR; in TCRdb, only in-frame clones are kept and a portion is missing. The data show around 70,000 clones, with about 50% seen just once and 0.7% held by the top ten. This rearrangement joins TRBV11-3 to TRBJ2-3, with 9 bases aligning to TRBD2. The sequenced material came from central memory CD4+ T cells from blood. The origin of this receptor is a man aged 25 to 45 with type 1 diabetes. CDR3 in amino acids: CASRRSGGLTDTQYF. The DNA of the CDR3 is TGTGCCAGCAGGCGTAGCGGGGGCCTCACAGATACGCAGTATTTT. Combining the CDR3 with reference TRBV11-3 and TRBJ2-3 gives the whole variable domain EAGVVQSPRYKIIEKKQPVAFWCNPISGHNTLYWYLQNLGQGPELLIRYENEEAVDDSQLPKDRFSAERLKGVDSTLKIQPAELGDSAVYLCASRRSGGLTDTQYFGPGTRLTVL.